This T cell receptor (beta chain) derives from a study of vaccination and CD4 T cells after COVID-19. The study sequenced cultured CD4+ T cell DNA using the Oncomine TCR Beta short-read assay. TCRdb re-derived calls from the PCR reads in MiXCR, one entry per CDR3 protein. The table lists over 550 distinct CDR3 sequences, about 14% of them singletons. In its sample, this clonotype is medium-sized (0.01 to 0.1%). Its antigen is unidentified. Described treatment: roughly 11-day PBMC culture with coronavirus spike peptide pools or control peptides (ViraFEST assay). From the unexposed donor, CD4+ T cells were collected ahead of the COVID-19 pandemic (2011-2018). The clonotype originates from a human donor in good health. Sequencing was performed on CD4+ T cells from blood, cultured in vitro.

CDR3 nucleotide sequence: TGCAGTGGCGGCTTTGCGCAAGAGACCCAGTACTTC. The encoded protein is CSGGFAQETQYF. The V gene is TRBV20-1, the J gene TRBJ2-5; unclear D gene. Germline lookup yields CDR1 DFQATT and CDR2 SNEGSKA (reference sequence). Trimming took off 7 bases at V and 2 bases at J, with 11 bases between the two ends. The CDR3 totals 12 residues.